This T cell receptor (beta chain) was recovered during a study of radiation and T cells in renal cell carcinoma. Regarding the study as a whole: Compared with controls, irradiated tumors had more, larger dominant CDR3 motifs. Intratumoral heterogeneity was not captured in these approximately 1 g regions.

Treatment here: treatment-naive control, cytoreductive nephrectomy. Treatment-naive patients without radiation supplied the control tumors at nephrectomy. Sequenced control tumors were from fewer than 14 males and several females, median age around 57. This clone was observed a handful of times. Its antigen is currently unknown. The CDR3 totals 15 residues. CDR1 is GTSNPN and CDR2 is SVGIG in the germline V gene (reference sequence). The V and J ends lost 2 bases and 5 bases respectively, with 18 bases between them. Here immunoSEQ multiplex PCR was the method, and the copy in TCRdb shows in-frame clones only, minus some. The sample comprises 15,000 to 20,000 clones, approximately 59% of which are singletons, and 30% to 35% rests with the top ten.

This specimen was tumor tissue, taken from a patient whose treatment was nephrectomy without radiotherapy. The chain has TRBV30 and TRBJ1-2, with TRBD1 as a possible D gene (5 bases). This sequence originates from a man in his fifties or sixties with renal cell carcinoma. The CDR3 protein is CAWSRTRDGEYGYTF. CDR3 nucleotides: TGTGCCTGGAGTAGGACCCGGGACGGTGAATATGGCTACACCTTC.